This T cell receptor beta chain was profiled in a study of blood T cells in healthy people across ages. Points from the study as a whole: Using unsorted PBMCs precluded a conclusive naive versus antigen-experienced comparison. The fall in TCR beta diversity per million T cells was roughly linear with age.

The germline gives CDR1 DFQATT, CDR2 SNEGSKA (reference sequence). This CDR3 spans 13 amino acids. V shed 5 bases and J shed 7 bases, with 18 bases lying between them. The study recruited healthy Caucasian donors from Russia who were aged about 6 to 90. Each of the donors had 8 to 10 milliliters of peripheral blood drawn into EDTA-treated Vacutainer tubes. With a J-beta primer mix and a sample-barcoded 5' primer, a second PCR ran roughly 6 to 11 cycles. TCRdb reanalysed the 5' RACE reads using MiXCR and keeps one entry per CDR3 protein. Among about 1,800,000 distinct CDR3 sequences, roughly 27% were seen once, and the ten largest hold approximately 7.7%. On this clonotype itself: Its antigen is not known.

The chain uses TRBV20-1 and TRBJ2-7, with D possibly TRBD1 on 5 matching bases. The sequence was collected from a woman aged 30 to 39 in good health. The sequenced sample consisted of blood. The CDR3 coding sequence is TGCAGTGCTCCCACGGACGGACACAATGAGCAGTACTTC. Protein product: CSAPTDGHNEQYF.